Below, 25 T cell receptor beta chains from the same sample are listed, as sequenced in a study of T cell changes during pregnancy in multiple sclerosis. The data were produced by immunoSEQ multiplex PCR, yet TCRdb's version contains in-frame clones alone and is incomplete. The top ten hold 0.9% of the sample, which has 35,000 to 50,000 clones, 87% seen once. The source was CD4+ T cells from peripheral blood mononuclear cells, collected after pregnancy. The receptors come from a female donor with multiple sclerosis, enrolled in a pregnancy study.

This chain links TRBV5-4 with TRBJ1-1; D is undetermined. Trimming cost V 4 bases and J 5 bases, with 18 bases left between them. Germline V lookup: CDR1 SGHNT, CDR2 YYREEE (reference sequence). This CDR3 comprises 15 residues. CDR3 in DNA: TGTGCCAGCAGCCCGATTGGGAGTAGGAATACTGAAGCTTTCTTT. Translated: CASSPIGSRNTEAFF. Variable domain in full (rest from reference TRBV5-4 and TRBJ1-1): ETGVTQSPTHLIKTRGQQVTLRCSSQSGHNTVSWYQQALGQGPQFIFQYYREEENGRGNFPPRFSGLQFPNYSSELNVNALELDDSALYLCASSPIGSRNTEAFFGQGTRLTVV.

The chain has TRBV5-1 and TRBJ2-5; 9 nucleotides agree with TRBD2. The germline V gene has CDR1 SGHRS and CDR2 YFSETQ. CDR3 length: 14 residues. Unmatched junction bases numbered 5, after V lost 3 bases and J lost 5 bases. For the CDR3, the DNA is TGCGCCAGCAGCTCCACCGCGGGGGGGGAGACCCAGTACTTC. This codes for CASSSTAGGETQYF.

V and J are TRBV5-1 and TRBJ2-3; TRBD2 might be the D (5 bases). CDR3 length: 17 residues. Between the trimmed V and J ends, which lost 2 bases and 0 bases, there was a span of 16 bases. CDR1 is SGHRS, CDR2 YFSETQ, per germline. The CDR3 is CASSFGLSDYSTDTQYF. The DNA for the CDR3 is TGCGCCAGCAGCTTCGGGCTATCAGACTATAGCACAGATACGCAGTATTTT.

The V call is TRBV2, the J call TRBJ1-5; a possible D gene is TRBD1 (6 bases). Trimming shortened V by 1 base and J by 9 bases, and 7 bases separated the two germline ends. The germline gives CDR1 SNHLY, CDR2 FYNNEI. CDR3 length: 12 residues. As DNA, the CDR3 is TGTGCCAGCAGTGAAGGGGGGCGGCCCCAGCATTTT. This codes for CASSEGGRPQHF.

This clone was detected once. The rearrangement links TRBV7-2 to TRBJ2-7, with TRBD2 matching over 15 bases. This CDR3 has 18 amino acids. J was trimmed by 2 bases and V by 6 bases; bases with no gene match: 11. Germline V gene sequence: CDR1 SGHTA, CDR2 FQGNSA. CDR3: CASSLGTSGGIPTYEQYF. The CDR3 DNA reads TGTGCCAGCAGTTTGGGGACTAGCGGGGGGATACCTACCTACGAGCAGTACTTC.

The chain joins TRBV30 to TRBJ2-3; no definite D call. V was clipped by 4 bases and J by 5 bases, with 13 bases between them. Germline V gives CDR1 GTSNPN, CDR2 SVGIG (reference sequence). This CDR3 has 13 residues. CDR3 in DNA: TGTGCCTGGAATGGTGGCGGTGGAGATACGCAGTATTTT. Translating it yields CAWNGGGGDTQYF.

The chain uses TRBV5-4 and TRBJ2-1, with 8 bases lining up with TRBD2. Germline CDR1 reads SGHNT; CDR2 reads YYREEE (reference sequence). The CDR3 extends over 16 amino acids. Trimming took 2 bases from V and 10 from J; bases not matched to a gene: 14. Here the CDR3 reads CASSFFGRGGRTEQFF. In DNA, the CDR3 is TGTGCCAGCAGCTTCTTCGGACGGGGGGGCCGCACCGAGCAGTTCTTC.

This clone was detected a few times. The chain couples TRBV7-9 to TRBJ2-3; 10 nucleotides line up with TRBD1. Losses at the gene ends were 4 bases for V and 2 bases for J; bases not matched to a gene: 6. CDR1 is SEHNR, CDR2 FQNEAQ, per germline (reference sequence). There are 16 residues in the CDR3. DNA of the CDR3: TGTGCCAGCAGCTGGGGGGGACAGGGGTTCACAGATACGCAGTATTTT. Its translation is CASSWGGQGFTDTQYF.

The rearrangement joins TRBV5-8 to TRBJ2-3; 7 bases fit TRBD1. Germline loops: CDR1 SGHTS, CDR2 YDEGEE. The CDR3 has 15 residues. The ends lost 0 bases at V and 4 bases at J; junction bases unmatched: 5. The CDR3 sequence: CASSLANRGPDTQYF. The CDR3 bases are TGTGCCAGCAGCTTGGCCAACAGGGGTCCAGATACGCAGTATTTT.

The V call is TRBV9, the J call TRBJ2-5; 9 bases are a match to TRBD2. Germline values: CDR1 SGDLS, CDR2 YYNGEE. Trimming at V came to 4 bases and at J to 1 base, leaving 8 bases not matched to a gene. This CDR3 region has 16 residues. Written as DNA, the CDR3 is TGTGCCAGCAGCCCTAGCGGGACAGCCATCCAAGAGACCCAGTACTTC. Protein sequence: CASSPSGTAIQETQYF. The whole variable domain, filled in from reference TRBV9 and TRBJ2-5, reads DSGVTQTPKHLITATGQRVTLRCSPRSGDLSVYWYQQSLDQGLQFLIQYYNGEERAKGNILERFSAQQFPDLHSELNLSSLELGDSALYFCASSPSGTAIQETQYFGPGTRLLVL.

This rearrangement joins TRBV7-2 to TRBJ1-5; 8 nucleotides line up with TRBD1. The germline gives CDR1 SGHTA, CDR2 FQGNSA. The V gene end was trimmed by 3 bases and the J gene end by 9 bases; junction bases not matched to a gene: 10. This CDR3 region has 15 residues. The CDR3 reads CASSFGDRRSRPQHF. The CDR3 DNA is TGTGCCAGCAGCTTCGGGGACAGGAGGTCGCGGCCCCAGCATTTT.

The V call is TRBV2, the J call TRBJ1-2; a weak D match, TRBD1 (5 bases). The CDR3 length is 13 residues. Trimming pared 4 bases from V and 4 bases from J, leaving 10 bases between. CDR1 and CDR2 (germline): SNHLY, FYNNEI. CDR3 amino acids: CASSVGGFYGYTF. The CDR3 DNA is TGTGCCAGCAGTGTGGGGGGGTTCTATGGCTACACCTTC.

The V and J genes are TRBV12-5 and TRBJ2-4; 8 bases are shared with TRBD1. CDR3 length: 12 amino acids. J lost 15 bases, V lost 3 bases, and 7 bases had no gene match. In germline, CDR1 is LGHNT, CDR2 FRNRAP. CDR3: CASGFETGVRYF. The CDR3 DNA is TGTGCTAGTGGTTTTGAGACAGGGGTGAGGTACTTC.

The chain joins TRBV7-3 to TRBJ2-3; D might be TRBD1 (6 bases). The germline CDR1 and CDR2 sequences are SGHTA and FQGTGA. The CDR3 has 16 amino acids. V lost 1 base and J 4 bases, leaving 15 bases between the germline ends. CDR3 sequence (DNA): TGTGCCAGCAGCTTAAACCACAATTCAGGGGCAGATACGCAGTATTTT. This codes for CASSLNHNSGADTQYF.

Here the CDR3 reads CSAGGGITDTEAFF. The DNA for the CDR3 is TGCAGCGCCGGGGGGGGCATAACGGACACTGAAGCTTTCTTT. The rearrangement uses TRBV29-1 and TRBJ1-1; TRBD1 is a possible D gene (6 bases). The V gene lost 7 bases and the J gene lost 3 bases, with 18 bases spanning the gap. There are 14 residues in the CDR3. The germline V gene has CDR1 SQVTM and CDR2 ANQGSEA.

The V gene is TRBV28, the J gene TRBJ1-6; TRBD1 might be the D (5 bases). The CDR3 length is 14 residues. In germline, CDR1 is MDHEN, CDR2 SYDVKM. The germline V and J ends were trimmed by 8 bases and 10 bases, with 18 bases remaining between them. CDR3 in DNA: TGTGCCAGCGGGTCTCAGGGCCGCGGATCACCCCTCCACTTT. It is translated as CASGSQGRGSPLHF.

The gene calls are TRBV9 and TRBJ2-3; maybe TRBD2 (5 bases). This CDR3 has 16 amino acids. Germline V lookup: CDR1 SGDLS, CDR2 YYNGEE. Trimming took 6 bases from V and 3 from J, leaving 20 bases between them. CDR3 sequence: CASTPPGHGDTDTQYF. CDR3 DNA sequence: TGTGCCAGCACCCCGCCTGGCCACGGGGATACAGATACGCAGTATTTT.

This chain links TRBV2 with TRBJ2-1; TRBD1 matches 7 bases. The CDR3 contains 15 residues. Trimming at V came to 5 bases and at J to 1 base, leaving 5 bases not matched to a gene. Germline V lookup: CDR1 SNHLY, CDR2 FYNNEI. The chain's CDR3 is CASSPLQGSYNEQFF. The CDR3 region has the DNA TGTGCCAGCAGTCCCTTACAGGGGTCCTACAATGAGCAGTTCTTC.

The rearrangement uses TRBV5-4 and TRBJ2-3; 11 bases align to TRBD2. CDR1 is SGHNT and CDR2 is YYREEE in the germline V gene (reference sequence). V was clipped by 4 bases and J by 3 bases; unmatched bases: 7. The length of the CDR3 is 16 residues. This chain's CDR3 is CASSPVAGGVTDTQYF. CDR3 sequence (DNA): TGTGCCAGCAGCCCAGTAGCGGGGGGGGTAACAGATACGCAGTATTTT. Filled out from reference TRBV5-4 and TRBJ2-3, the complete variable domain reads ETGVTQSPTHLIKTRGQQVTLRCSSQSGHNTVSWYQQALGQGPQFIFQYYREEENGRGNFPPRFSGLQFPNYSSELNVNALELDDSALYLCASSPVAGGVTDTQYFGPGTRLTVL.

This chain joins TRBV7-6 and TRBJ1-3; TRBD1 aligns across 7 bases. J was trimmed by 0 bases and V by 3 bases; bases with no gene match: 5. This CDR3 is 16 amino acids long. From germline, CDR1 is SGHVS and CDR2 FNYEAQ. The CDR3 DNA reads TGTGCCAGCAGCTTGGGGACAGCTACCTCTGGAAACACCATATATTTT. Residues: CASSLGTATSGNTIYF.

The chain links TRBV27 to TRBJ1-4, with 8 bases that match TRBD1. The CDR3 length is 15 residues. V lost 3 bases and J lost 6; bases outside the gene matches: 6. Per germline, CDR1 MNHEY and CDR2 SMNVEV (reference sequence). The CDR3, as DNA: TGTGCCAGCAGTTTCCGGGGACAGGCGTATGAAAAACTGTTTTTT. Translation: CASSFRGQAYEKLFF.

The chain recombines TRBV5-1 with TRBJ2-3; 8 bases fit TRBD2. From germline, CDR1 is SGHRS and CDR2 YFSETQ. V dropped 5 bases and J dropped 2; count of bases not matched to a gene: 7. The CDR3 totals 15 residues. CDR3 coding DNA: TGCGCCAGCAGTAGTAGCGGGGCCAACACAGATACGCAGTATTTT. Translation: CASSSSGANTDTQYF.

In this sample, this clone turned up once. The CDR3 spells CASSFRGGTGELFF. CDR3 nucleotides: TGTGCCAGCAGCTTCCGAGGGGGCACCGGGGAGCTGTTTTTT. V gene TRBV7-9 combines with J gene TRBJ2-2; TRBD1 is a possible D gene (6 bases). The CDR3 has 14 amino acids. The germline gives CDR1 SEHNR, CDR2 FQNEAQ (reference sequence). V was pared by 3 bases and J by 4 bases, with 9 bases between.

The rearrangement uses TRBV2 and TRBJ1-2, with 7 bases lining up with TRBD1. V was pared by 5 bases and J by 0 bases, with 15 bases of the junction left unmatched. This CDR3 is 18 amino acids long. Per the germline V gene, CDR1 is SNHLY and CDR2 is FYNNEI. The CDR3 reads CASSQEQGILEANYGYTF. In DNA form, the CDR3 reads TGTGCCAGCAGTCAAGAACAGGGGATTCTTGAAGCTAACTATGGCTACACCTTC.

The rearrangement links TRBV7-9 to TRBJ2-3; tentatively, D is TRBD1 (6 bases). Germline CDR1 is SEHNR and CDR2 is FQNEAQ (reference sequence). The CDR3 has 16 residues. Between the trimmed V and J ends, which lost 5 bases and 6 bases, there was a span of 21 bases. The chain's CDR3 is CASSLGRQADLDTQYF. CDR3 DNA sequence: TGTGCCAGCAGCCTTGGCCGACAGGCGGATCTGGATACGCAGTATTTT.